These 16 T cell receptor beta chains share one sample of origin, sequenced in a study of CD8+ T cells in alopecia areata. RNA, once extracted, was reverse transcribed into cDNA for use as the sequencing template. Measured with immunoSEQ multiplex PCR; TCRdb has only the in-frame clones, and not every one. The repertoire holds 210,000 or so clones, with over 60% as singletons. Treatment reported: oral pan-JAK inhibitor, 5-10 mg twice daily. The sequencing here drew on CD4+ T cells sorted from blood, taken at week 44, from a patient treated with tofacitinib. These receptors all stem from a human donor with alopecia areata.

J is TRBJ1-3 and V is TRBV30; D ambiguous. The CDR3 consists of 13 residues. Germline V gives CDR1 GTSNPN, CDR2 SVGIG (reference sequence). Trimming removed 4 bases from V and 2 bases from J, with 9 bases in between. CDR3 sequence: CAWNAPPGNTIYF. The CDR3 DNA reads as TGTGCCTGGAATGCCCCACCTGGAAACACCATATATTTT.

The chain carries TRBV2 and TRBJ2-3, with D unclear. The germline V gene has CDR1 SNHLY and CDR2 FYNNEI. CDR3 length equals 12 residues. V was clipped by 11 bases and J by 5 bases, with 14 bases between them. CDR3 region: CAQVVGGDTQYF. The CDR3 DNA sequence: TGTGCCCAGGTGGTGGGTGGAGATACGCAGTATTTT.

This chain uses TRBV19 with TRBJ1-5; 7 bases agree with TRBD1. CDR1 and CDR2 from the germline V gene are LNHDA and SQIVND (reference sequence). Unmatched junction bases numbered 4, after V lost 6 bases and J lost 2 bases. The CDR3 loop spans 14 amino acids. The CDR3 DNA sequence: TGTGCCAGTAGACAAGGACAGGGCAATCAGCCCCAGCATTTT. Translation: CASRQGQGNQPQHF.

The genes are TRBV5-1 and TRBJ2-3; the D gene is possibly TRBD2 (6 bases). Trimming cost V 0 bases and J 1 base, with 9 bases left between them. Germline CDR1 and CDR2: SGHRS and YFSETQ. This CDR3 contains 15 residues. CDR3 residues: CASSLGPGGTDTQYF. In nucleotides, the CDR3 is TGCGCCAGCAGCTTGGGCCCGGGGGGCACAGATACGCAGTATTTT.

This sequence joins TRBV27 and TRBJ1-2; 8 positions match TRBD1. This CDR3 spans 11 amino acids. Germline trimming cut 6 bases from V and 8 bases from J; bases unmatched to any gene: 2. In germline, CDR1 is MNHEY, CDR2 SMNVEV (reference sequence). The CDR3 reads CASRDREGYTF. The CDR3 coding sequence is TGTGCCAGCAGGGACAGGGAAGGCTACACCTTC.

CDR3 region: CASSLDFGSSYEQYF. DNA of the CDR3: TGTGCCAGCAGCTTAGACTTCGGGAGCTCCTACGAGCAGTACTTC. V usage is TRBV7-2 and J usage is TRBJ2-7, with D possibly being TRBD2 (6 bases). The CDR3 contains 15 residues. Deletions cut 1 base from V and 0 bases from J, with 10 bases between. Germline assignment: CDR1 SGHTA and CDR2 FQGNSA.

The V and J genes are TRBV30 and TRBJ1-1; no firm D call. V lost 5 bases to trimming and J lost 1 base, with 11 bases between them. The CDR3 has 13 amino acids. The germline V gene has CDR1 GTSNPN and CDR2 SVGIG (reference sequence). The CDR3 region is CAWVVVQNTEAFF. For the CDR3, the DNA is TGTGCCTGGGTGGTAGTCCAGAACACTGAAGCTTTCTTT.

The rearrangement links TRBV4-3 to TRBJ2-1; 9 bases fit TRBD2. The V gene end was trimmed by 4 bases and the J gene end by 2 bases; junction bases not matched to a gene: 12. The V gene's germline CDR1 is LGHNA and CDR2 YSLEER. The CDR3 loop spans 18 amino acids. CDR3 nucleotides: TGCGCCAGCAGCCGAGCCTTAGCGGGGGAAAAAACCTACAATGAGCAGTTCTTC. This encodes CASSRALAGEKTYNEQFF.

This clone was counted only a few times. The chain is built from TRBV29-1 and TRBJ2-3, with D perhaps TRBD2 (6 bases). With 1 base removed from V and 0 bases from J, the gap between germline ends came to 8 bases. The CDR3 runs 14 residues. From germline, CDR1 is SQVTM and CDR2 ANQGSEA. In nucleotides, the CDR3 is TGCAGCGTTGAAGGGCGGGGTAGCACAGATACGCAGTATTTT. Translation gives CSVEGRGSTDTQYF.

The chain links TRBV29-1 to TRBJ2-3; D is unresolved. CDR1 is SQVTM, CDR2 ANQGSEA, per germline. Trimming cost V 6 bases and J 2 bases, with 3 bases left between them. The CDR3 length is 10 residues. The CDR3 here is CSVYTDTQYF. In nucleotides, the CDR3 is TGCAGCGTCTACACAGATACGCAGTATTTT.

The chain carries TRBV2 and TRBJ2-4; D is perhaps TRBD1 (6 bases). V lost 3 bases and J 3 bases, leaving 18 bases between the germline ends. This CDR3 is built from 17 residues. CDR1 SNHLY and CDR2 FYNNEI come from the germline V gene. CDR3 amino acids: CASSDPRSSGDKNIQYF. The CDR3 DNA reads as TGTGCCAGCAGTGACCCCAGAAGCTCAGGGGACAAAAACATTCAGTACTTC.

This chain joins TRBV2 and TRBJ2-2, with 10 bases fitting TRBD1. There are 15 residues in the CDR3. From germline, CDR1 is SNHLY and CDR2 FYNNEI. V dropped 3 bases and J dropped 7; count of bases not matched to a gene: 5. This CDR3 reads CASSDRTGGVGELFF. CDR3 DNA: TGTGCCAGCAGTGATCGGACAGGGGGAGTCGGGGAGCTGTTTTTT.

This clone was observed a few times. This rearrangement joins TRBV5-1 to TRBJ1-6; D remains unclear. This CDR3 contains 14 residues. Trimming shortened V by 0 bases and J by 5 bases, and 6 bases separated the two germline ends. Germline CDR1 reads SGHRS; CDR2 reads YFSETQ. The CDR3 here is CASSLESDNSPLHF. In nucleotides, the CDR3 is TGCGCCAGCAGCTTGGAATCAGATAATTCACCCCTCCACTTT.

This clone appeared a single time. CDR3 sequence (DNA): TGCGCCAGCAGCCAATTGGCGGGGGTCGGGGCCAACGTCCTGACTTTC. It is translated as CASSQLAGVGANVLTF. The genes are TRBV4-1 and TRBJ2-6; 7 bases align to TRBD2. This CDR3 is 16 amino acids long. Germline loops: CDR1 MGHRA, CDR2 YSYEKL. J gave up 4 bases and V 2 bases, and 5 bases lay outside the gene matches.

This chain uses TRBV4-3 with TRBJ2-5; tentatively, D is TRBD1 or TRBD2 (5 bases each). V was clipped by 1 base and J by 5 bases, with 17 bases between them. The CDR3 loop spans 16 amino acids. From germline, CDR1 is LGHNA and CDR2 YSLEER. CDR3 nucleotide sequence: TGCGCCAGCAGCCAAGGGGTTCCAGGGACGGGCGAGACCCAGTACTTC. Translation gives CASSQGVPGTGETQYF.

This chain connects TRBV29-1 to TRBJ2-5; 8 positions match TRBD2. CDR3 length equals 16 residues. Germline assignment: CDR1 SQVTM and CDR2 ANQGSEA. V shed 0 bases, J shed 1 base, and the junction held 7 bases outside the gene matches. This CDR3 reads CSVEDRTSGIQETQYF. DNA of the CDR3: TGCAGCGTTGAAGATCGTACTAGCGGCATCCAAGAGACCCAGTACTTC.